This T cell receptor beta chain was observed in a study of identical twins. MiXCR, run by TCRdb on the 5' RACE reads, gives a single entry per CDR3 protein. The sample yields roughly 1.6 million distinct CDR3 sequences, 25% to 35% seen once. As regards this clonotype: As yet, its antigen is unknown.

General study findings and limits: The models gave estimates that fell short of the out-of-frame TCR alpha sharing seen in monozygotic twins. Fewer insertions marked abundant cord blood beta clonotypes; young adult naive trended weakly, memory not at all.

The V and J ends lost 4 bases and 0 bases respectively, with 14 bases between them. The CDR3 extends over 16 amino acids. Germline V gene data show CDR1 as LGHDT and CDR2 as YNNKEL (reference sequence). The chain is built from TRBV3-1 and TRBJ2-3, with a possible D match to TRBD2 (6 bases). The clonotype was recovered from a newborn girl in good health. Sequencing input: cord blood. CDR3 DNA: TGTGCCAGCAGCCCCGGGGGAACCCGTAGCACAGATACGCAGTATTTT. Its translation is CASSPGGTRSTDTQYF.